This entry lists 16 T cell receptor beta chains sequenced from one sample in a study of cytomegalovirus exposure and HLA in healthy donors (TCRdb year 2017). The protocol used for the library was the immunoSEQ multiplex PCR assay. For the multiplex PCR, a mixture combining 60 forward primers for TCR Vbeta segments and 13 reverse primers for TCR Jbeta segments was used. Drawn from immuneACCESS, this table holds only the in-frame rearrangements with V and J called that TCRdb kept. Clones are partly lost; checked studies trace under half to an unresolved V gene and leave the rest unexplained. Within this sample are more than 95,000 clones, with less than 80% of them counted one time only. The ten largest clones represent less than 2% of the sample. What was sequenced was PBMCs. The receptor source for this set is a man between 50 and 59 years old in good health and CMV-seronegative.

The J gene is TRBJ2-7, the V gene TRBV7-6, with D hard to call. The CDR3 sequence is 15 residues long. V lost 4 bases and J lost 4, with 17 bases in between. Per the germline V gene, CDR1 is SGHVS and CDR2 is FNYEAQ. CDR3 amino acids: CASSSPSASRYEQYV. The DNA for the CDR3 is TGTGCCAGCAGCTCCCCGTCCGCTAGTCGGTACGAGCAGTACGTC.

The chain couples TRBV6-1 to TRBJ2-2, with a weak D call TRBD2 (6 bases). Trimming removed 1 base from V and 7 bases from J, with 16 bases in between. The CDR3 consists of 16 residues. Germline V gene data show CDR1 as MNHNS and CDR2 as SASEGT. The CDR3 is CASSEGAGRQHGELFF. The CDR3 DNA reads as TGTGCCAGCAGTGAAGGGGCGGGGAGGCAGCACGGGGAGCTGTTTTTT.

This sequence joins TRBV7-9 and TRBJ1-4, with 8 bases identical to TRBD1. The CDR3 is 16 residues long. Germline CDR1 and CDR2: SEHNR and FQNEAQ (reference sequence). The ends lost 4 bases at V and 11 bases at J; junction bases unmatched: 15. The CDR3 region has the DNA TGTGCCAGCAGCTCATGGGGTGACAGGGGAGATCAGAAACTGTTTTTT. Its protein product is CASSSWGDRGDQKLFF.

This chain connects TRBV19 to TRBJ1-2; 9 bases are shared with TRBD1. Per the germline V gene, CDR1 is LNHDA and CDR2 is SQIVND (reference sequence). J gave up 2 bases and V 4 bases, and 11 bases lay outside the gene matches. The CDR3 runs 17 residues. The CDR3 spells CASSSPRDRDLNYGYTF. The CDR3 bases are TGTGCCAGTAGTAGCCCCCGGGACAGGGACTTGAACTATGGCTACACCTTC.

Regarding this clone: Other DNA sequences of this sample code for an identical CDR3. The genes are TRBV11-3 and TRBJ2-5; TRBD1 matches 8 bases. V lost 4 bases, J lost 5 bases, and 3 bases stayed unmatched. The CDR3 loop spans 13 amino acids. The germline CDR1 and CDR2 sequences are SGHNT and YENEEA. The CDR3 DNA reads TGTGCCAGCAGCTCAACAGGGGGGGAGACCCAGTACTTC. It encodes CASSSTGGETQYF.

The chain joins TRBV4-1 to TRBJ2-5, with 8 bases matching TRBD1. The CDR3 runs 16 residues. CDR1 and CDR2 from the germline V gene are MGHRA and YSYEKL. Trimming took 3 bases from V and 2 from J; bases not matched to a gene: 8. This chain's CDR3 is CASSQGTDRGQETQYF. CDR3 DNA: TGCGCCAGCAGCCAGGGGACCGACAGGGGTCAAGAGACCCAGTACTTC.

This chain connects TRBV4-1 to TRBJ2-2; possibly TRBD1 for D (6 bases). Germline CDR1 reads MGHRA; CDR2 reads YSYEKL. The CDR3 length is 15 residues. Trimming cost V 4 bases and J 3 bases, with 12 bases left between them. The CDR3 region has the DNA TGCGCCAGCAGCCCCGGGACATGGGACACCGGGGAGCTGTTTTTT. It translates to CASSPGTWDTGELFF.

The sample holds one count of this clone. The chain employs TRBV11-3 and TRBJ2-7, with 8 bases identical to TRBD1. Germline V gene sequence: CDR1 SGHNT, CDR2 YENEEA. This CDR3 region has 15 residues. The CDR3 spells CASSHTHGTGHDQYV. DNA of the CDR3: TGTGCCAGCAGCCATACCCACGGGACAGGTCACGATCAGTACGTC.

CDR3 DNA sequence: TGCGCCAGCAGCTTAATCTCTGGGGGGGGACTCAAAGAGACCCAGTACTTC. Amino acids: CASSLISGGGLKETQYF. V is TRBV5-1 and J is TRBJ2-5; TRBD2 matches at 7 bases. The germline gives CDR1 SGHRS, CDR2 YFSETQ. J lost 3 bases, V lost 2 bases, and 13 bases had no gene match. CDR3 length: 17 residues.

This clone appeared a single time. This sequence joins TRBV9 and TRBJ2-3; maybe TRBD1 (5 bases). Germline V CDR1 and CDR2: SGDLS, YYNGEE. This CDR3 has 15 residues. V lost 0 bases, J lost 0 bases, and 8 bases lay in between. The CDR3 loop is CASSVGTPSTDTQYF. CDR3 DNA sequence: TGTGCCAGCAGCGTAGGGACACCAAGCACAGATACGCAGTATTTT.

This clone came up a few times. The chain employs TRBV4-1 and TRBJ2-3, with D possibly being TRBD2 (5 bases). CDR3 length: 16 amino acids. The germline gives CDR1 MGHRA, CDR2 YSYEKL. V was cut by 5 bases and J by 1 base, with 16 bases left in between. DNA of the CDR3: TGCGCCAGCAGCATAGGTGGCGGGTGGGGCACAGATACGCAGTATTTT. It is translated as CASSIGGGWGTDTQYF.

V gene TRBV5-1 combines with J gene TRBJ2-3; the match to TRBD2 covers 8 bases. The CDR3 runs 15 residues. V was pared by 2 bases and J by 1 base, with 3 bases of the junction left unmatched. Germline CDR1 SGHRS, CDR2 YFSETQ. CDR3 sequence reads: CASSFGRGGTDTQYF. The DNA for the CDR3 is TGCGCCAGCAGCTTTGGGCGGGGGGGCACAGATACGCAGTATTTT.

This rearrangement joins TRBV21-1 to TRBJ2-7; whether TRBD1, the table's D call, matches the DNA was not checked. TRBV21-1 is recorded as a pseudogene. The CDR3 sequence is 19 residues long. The CDR3 sequence is CASSHHRDRGLLGVAEQYF. In DNA form, the CDR3 reads TGTGCCAGCAGCCACCACCGGGACAGGGGGCTCCTCGGGGTTGCCGAGCAGTACTTC.

The chain carries TRBV6-6 and TRBJ1-5; 9 positions match TRBD1. The CDR3 is 14 residues long. V lost 5 bases to trimming and J lost 7 bases; unmatched junction nucleotides: 6. From germline, CDR1 is MNHNY and CDR2 SVGAGI (reference sequence). This chain's CDR3 is CASSRDRAGQPQHF. The CDR3 nucleotides are TGTGCCAGCAGTAGGGACAGGGCTGGCCAGCCCCAGCATTTT.

This clone was observed a handful of times. V gene TRBV6-1 combines with J gene TRBJ2-7, with D tentatively TRBD1 (6 bases). Per germline, CDR1 MNHNS and CDR2 SASEGT. This CDR3 spans 13 amino acids. Deletions cut 3 bases from V and 4 bases from J, with 10 bases between. As DNA, the CDR3 is TGTGCCAGCAGTGACGTGACAGGTTACGAGCAGTACGTC. Its protein product is CASSDVTGYEQYV.

CDR3 in amino acids: CATSTGDSYNEQFF. Written as DNA, the CDR3 is TGTGCCACCTCGACAGGGGACTCCTACAATGAGCAGTTCTTC. The chain carries TRBV10-3 and TRBJ2-1; 8 nucleotides agree with TRBD1. The CDR3 sequence is 14 residues long. V dropped 10 bases and J dropped 0; count of bases not matched to a gene: 5. Germline loops: CDR1 ENHRY, CDR2 SYGVKD.